Reported below is one TCR beta chain. Its antigen is unidentified. The V gene end was trimmed by 3 bases and the J gene end by 4 bases; junction bases not matched to a gene: 1. The CDR3 is 14 amino acids. CDR1 SEHNR and CDR2 FQNEAQ come from the germline V gene (reference sequence). Primers for the PCR totalled 60 Vbeta and 13 Jbeta. Method: immunoSEQ multiplex PCR; TCRdb's copy keeps in-frame clones and lacks some. This table holds around 140,000 clones, 65% to 85% found once. This record comes from a study of cytomegalovirus exposure and HLA in healthy donors. Study-level findings and limits: In a later analysis, most CMV-associated TCR beta chains appeared HLA-restricted. In a later analysis, parvovirus B19, influenza, CMV and Epstein-Barr virus appeared linked to several top co-occurrence clusters. Reports indicated that the classifier achieved high specificity and sensitivity in diagnosing cytomegalovirus status.

This chain connects TRBV7-9 to TRBJ2-1, with 9 bases lining up with TRBD2. This receptor was taken from a woman between 18 and 30 years old in good health and CMV-seronegative. The sequenced sample was PBMCs. Written as DNA, the CDR3 is TGTGCCAGCAGCTTTACTAGCGGGTACAATGAGCAGTTCTTC. Translated, it gives CASSFTSGYNEQFF.